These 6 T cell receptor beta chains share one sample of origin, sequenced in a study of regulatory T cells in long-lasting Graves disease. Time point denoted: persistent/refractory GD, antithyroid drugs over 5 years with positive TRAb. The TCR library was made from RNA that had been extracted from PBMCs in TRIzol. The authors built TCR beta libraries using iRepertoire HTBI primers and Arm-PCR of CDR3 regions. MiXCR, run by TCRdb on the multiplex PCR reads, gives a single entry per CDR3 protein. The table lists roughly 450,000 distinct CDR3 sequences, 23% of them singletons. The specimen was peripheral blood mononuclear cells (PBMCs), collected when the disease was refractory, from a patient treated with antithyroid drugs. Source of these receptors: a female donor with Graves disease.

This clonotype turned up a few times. The DNA of the CDR3 is TGTGCCAGTTCCCCCCCAGGGGCCGACACCGGGGAGCTGTTTTTT. This gives the protein CASSPPGADTGELFF. The rearrangement joins TRBV6-1 to TRBJ2-2; D possibly corresponds to TRBD1 (6 bases). The germline gives CDR1 MNHNS, CDR2 SASEGT. The V gene lost 9 bases and the J gene lost 3 bases, with 17 bases spanning the gap. The CDR3 contains 15 residues.

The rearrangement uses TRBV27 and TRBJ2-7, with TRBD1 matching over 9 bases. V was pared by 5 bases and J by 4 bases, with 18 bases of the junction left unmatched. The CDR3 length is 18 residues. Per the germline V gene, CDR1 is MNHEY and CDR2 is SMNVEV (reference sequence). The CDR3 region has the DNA TGTGCCAGCAGTCCGCTTATCCTCGGACAGGGGATTCTTTACGAGCAGTACTTC. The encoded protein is CASSPLILGQGILYEQYF.

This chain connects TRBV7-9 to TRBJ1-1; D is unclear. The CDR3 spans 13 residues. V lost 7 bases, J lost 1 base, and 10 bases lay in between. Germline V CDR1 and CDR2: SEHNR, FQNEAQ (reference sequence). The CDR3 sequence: CASMLDSNTEAFF. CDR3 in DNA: TGTGCCAGCATGTTGGACTCGAACACTGAAGCTTTCTTT.

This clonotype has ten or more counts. CDR3 DNA sequence: TGTGCCAGCAGTGAAGTCGGGGGATCAGGAGGGGGGAATGAAAAACTGTTTTTT. It yields the protein CASSEVGGSGGGNEKLFF. The chain has TRBV2 and TRBJ1-4; weak D call: TRBD1 (6 bases). Trimming pared 1 base from V and 5 bases from J, leaving 20 bases between. The CDR3 spans 18 residues. Germline V CDR1 and CDR2: SNHLY, FYNNEI.

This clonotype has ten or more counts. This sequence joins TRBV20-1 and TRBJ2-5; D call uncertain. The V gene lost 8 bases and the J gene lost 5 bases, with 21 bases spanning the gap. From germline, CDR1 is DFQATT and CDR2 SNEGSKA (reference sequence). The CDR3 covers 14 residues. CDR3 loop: CSSPSRRMVETQYF. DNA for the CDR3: TGCAGTTCCCCCTCTCGGCGCATGGTGGAGACCCAGTACTTC.

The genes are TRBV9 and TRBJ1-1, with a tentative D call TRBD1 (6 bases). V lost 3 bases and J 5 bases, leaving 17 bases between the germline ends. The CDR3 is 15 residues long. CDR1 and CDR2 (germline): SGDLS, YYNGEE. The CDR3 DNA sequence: TGTGCCAGCAGCGGGGAGGATCAGGGGATGACTGAAGCTTTCTTT. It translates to CASSGEDQGMTEAFF.